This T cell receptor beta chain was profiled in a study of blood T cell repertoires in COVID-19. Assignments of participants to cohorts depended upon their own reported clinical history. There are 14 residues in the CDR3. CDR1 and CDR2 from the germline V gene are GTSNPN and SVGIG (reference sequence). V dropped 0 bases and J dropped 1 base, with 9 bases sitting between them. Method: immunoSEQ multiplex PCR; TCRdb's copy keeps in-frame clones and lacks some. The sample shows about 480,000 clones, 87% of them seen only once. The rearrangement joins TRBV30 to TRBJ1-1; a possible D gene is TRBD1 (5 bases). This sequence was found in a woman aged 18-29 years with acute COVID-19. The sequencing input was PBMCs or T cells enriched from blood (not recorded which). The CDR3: CAWSVGAGNTEAFF. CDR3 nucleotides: TGTGCCTGGAGTGTAGGGGCAGGGAACACTGAAGCTTTCTTT.